The clone carrying this T cell receptor beta chain was recorded at least ten times. The CDR3 consists of 14 residues. The ends were cut back, 5 bases at V and 2 bases at J, with 11 bases in the middle. This entry is derived from a study of patients and donors after allogeneic stem cell transplantation. One entry per CDR3 protein, called by TCRdb with MiXCR from the RT-PCR reads. The sample lists hundreds of thousands of distinct CDR3 sequences; 16% were seen once. The origin of this receptor is a human donor who was either an allogeneic HSCT recipient or a stem cell or donor lymphocyte infusion donor (not recorded which). It is not recorded whose cells these are; they may come from a transplant donor. Sequencing was performed on blood, either unsorted or a sorted T cell fraction (not recorded which). The chain links TRBV12-3 or TRBV12-4 to TRBJ2-3; D is unclear. CDR3: CASSDLGITDTQYF. In nucleotides, the CDR3 is TGTGCCAGCAGTGACTTGGGGATCACAGATACGCAGTATTTT.